The 28 T cell receptor beta chains listed next were all sequenced from one sample in a study of shared clonotypes between healthy human individuals. The repertoire was sequenced with immunoSEQ multiplex PCR; TCRdb's copy has only in-frame clones and lacks some. The sample lists 2 million to 2.5 million clones, just under 95% occurring once. Input material: naive CD4+ T cells from PBMCs. As for subset: CD45RA+ positively selected. These receptors were taken from a man aged 18 to 29 in good health. Some clones in this sample may be carry-over from other donors' samples.

J is TRBJ1-1 and V is TRBV10-3, with D unresolved. The length of the CDR3 is 18 residues. From germline, CDR1 is ENHRY and CDR2 SYGVKD. V dropped 1 base and J dropped 1 base, with 19 bases sitting between them. The chain's CDR3 is CAISEWIFKLGRNTEAFF. DNA of the CDR3: TGTGCCATCAGTGAGTGGATTTTTAAGTTGGGCAGGAACACTGAAGCTTTCTTT.

This chain joins TRBV19 and TRBJ2-1; D unresolved. The CDR3 runs to 15 residues. CDR1 and CDR2 (germline): LNHDA, SQIVND (reference sequence). V was cut by 6 bases and J by 3 bases, with 15 bases left in between. DNA for the CDR3: TGTGCCAGTAGATCAGGAGTCCCGGTCTACAATGAGCAGTTCTTC. This encodes CASRSGVPVYNEQFF.

The rearrangement uses TRBV4-3 and TRBJ2-1; D is perhaps TRBD1 or TRBD2 (5 bases each). This CDR3 contains 13 residues. Germline lookup yields CDR1 LGHNA and CDR2 YSLEER. With 0 bases removed from V and 15 bases from J, the gap between germline ends came to 15 bases. The chain's CDR3 is CASSQDARGTSFF. The DNA for the CDR3 is TGCGCCAGCAGCCAAGATGCCCGGGGCACATCGTTCTTC.

The J gene is TRBJ2-3, the V gene TRBV28; 8 nucleotides line up with TRBD2. Trimming cost V 7 bases and J 3 bases; bases outside gene matches: 9. This CDR3 contains 15 residues. CDR1 MDHEN and CDR2 SYDVKM come from the germline V gene. In nucleotides, the CDR3 is TGTGCCAGCAACCAAAGCGGGGGTCCAACAGATACGCAGTATTTT. Encoded protein: CASNQSGGPTDTQYF.

The J gene is TRBJ1-1, the V gene TRBV7-3; a weak D match, TRBD1 (5 bases). The CDR3 covers 15 residues. V dropped 0 bases and J dropped 1 base, with 9 bases sitting between them. CDR1 SGHTA and CDR2 FQGTGA come from the germline V gene. The CDR3 here is CASSLTSGGNTEAFF. Written as DNA, the CDR3 is TGTGCCAGCAGCTTAACATCGGGGGGGAACACTGAAGCTTTCTTT.

The chain combines TRBV18 with TRBJ1-5; 8 positions agree with TRBD1. The V gene end was trimmed by 3 bases and the J gene end by 6 bases; junction bases not matched to a gene: 7. CDR1 and CDR2 from the germline V gene are KGHSH and LQKENI. This CDR3 is built from 15 residues. CDR3: CASSPGQALGQPQHF. The CDR3 region has the DNA TGTGCCAGCTCACCGGGACAGGCCCTCGGTCAGCCCCAGCATTTT.

This clone was observed a single time. The gene calls are TRBV5-1 and TRBJ1-2; 7 bases fit TRBD1. Germline V CDR1 and CDR2: SGHRS, YFSETQ. The CDR3 runs to 16 residues. V lost 4 bases to trimming and J lost 0 bases; unmatched junction nucleotides: 9. CDR3 sequence: CASSKMDRTTNYGYTF. DNA for the CDR3: TGCGCCAGCAGCAAGATGGACAGGACGACTAACTATGGCTACACCTTC.

The chain has TRBV5-6 and TRBJ2-3; possible D gene TRBD2, 6 bases. The germline V and J ends were trimmed by 5 bases and 6 bases, with 16 bases remaining between them. The CDR3 runs 14 residues. Germline CDR1 and CDR2: SGHDT and YYEEEE. CDR3 DNA sequence: TGTGCCAGCAGAGGTTCGGGGGACCTTGATACGCAGTATTTT. Translating gives CASRGSGDLDTQYF.

This clone has only a few counts. The genes are TRBV4-1 and TRBJ1-5, with 8 bases lining up with TRBD1. CDR1 MGHRA and CDR2 YSYEKL come from the germline V gene. This CDR3 has 15 amino acids. V lost 3 bases and J lost 7; bases outside the gene matches: 8. The DNA for the CDR3 is TGCGCCAGCAGCCAGCTTCAGGGGGCACGGCAGCCCCAGCATTTT. Its translation: CASSQLQGARQPQHF.

The V and J genes are TRBV7-8 and TRBJ2-7; D is perhaps TRBD1 (5 bases). Looked up from germline, CDR1 is SGHVS and CDR2 is FQNEAQ. CDR3 length equals 17 residues. The V gene lost 1 base and the J gene lost 0 bases, with 16 bases spanning the gap. In DNA, the CDR3 is TGTGCCAGCAGCTTAGATATGGGCAGGGCGAGCTCCTACGAGCAGTACTTC. This encodes CASSLDMGRASSYEQYF.

The CDR3 region is CASSMGQGAYEQYF. CDR3 nucleotide sequence: TGTGCCAGCAGCATGGGACAGGGAGCCTACGAGCAGTACTTC. The J gene is TRBJ2-7, the V gene TRBV7-9; 9 bases map to TRBD1. CDR1 and CDR2 from the germline V gene are SEHNR and FQNEAQ (reference sequence). There are 14 residues in the CDR3. V lost 5 bases and J lost 2; bases outside the gene matches: 4.

J is TRBJ2-5 and V is TRBV30; 8 bases are a match to TRBD2. The last part of the DNA fits TRBJ2-7 better; the J call may be wrong. This CDR3 is built from 14 residues. Germline V lookup: CDR1 GTSNPN, CDR2 SVGIG (reference sequence). This chain's CDR3 is CAWSRGSGGYEQYF. CDR3 DNA: TGTGCCTGGAGTCGAGGAAGCGGGGGATACGAGCAGTACTTC.

V usage is TRBV7-6 and J usage is TRBJ1-5; D ambiguous. The CDR3 sequence is 13 residues long. V lost 5 bases and J 3 bases, leaving 8 bases between the germline ends. The germline V gene has CDR1 SGHVS and CDR2 FNYEAQ. CDR3 in amino acids: CASSPTNNQPQHF. The CDR3 nucleotides read TGTGCCAGCAGCCCAACTAACAATCAGCCCCAGCATTTT.

This chain links TRBV28 with TRBJ1-6; D uncertain. The germline CDR1 and CDR2 sequences are MDHEN and SYDVKM. This CDR3 comprises 15 residues. V lost 7 bases and J lost 10, with 20 bases in between. Written as DNA, the CDR3 is TGTGCCAGCACCCTCTCCCCCCCTCCTGAGTCACCCCTCCACTTT. Protein product: CASTLSPPPESPLHF. The entire variable domain, with the rest obtained from reference TRBV28 and TRBJ1-6, is as follows: DVKVTQSSRYLVKRTGEKVFLECVQDMDHENMFWYRQDPGLGLRLIYFSYDVKMKEKGDIPEGYSVSREKKERFSLILESASTNQTSMYLCASTLSPPPESPLHFGNGTRLTVT.

The CDR3: CASSLRGTRRSTGELFF. The CDR3 DNA follows: TGTGCCAGCAGCTTAAGGGGGACTAGGCGTAGCACCGGGGAGCTGTTTTTT. V and J are TRBV7-2 and TRBJ2-2, with TRBD2 identical over 8 bases. This CDR3 contains 17 residues. V trimming: 2 bases; J trimming: 4 bases; junction bases outside the gene matches: 9. In germline, CDR1 is SGHTA, CDR2 FQGNSA.

The chain has TRBV28 and TRBJ1-1; perhaps TRBD1 as D (6 bases). The germline gives CDR1 MDHEN, CDR2 SYDVKM. Trimming removed 5 bases at V and 2 bases at J, with 18 bases between. The CDR3 covers 16 residues. CDR3 in amino acids: CASSQLPGVGNTEAFF. CDR3 nucleotide sequence: TGTGCCAGCAGTCAGCTCCCAGGGGTAGGAAACACTGAAGCTTTCTTT.

The chain recombines TRBV2 with TRBJ2-5; TRBD1 agrees at 7 bases. The length of the CDR3 is 18 residues. V lost 2 bases, J lost 5 bases, and 17 bases stayed unmatched. CDR1 is SNHLY, CDR2 FYNNEI, per germline. In nucleotides, the CDR3 is TGTGCCAGCAGTGAAAGGATACAAGTTCCAGGGGGTCGGGAGACCCAGTACTTC. Translation gives CASSERIQVPGGRETQYF.

CDR3 in amino acids: CASSLKAGNQETQYF. The CDR3 DNA sequence: TGTGCCAGCAGTTTAAAAGCGGGAAACCAAGAGACCCAGTACTTC. The chain has TRBV28 and TRBJ2-5; 7 nucleotides align to TRBD2. CDR1 is MDHEN and CDR2 is SYDVKM in the germline V gene. V lost 2 bases to trimming and J lost 0 bases; unmatched junction nucleotides: 3. This CDR3 has 15 residues.

V usage is TRBV6-4 and J usage is TRBJ1-1; 7 nucleotides align to TRBD1. The CDR3 is 13 residues long. From germline, CDR1 is MRHNA and CDR2 SNTAGT. V dropped 6 bases and J dropped 4; count of bases not matched to a gene: 5. This CDR3 reads CASSRTGATEAFF. For the CDR3, the DNA is TGTGCCAGCAGCAGAACAGGGGCCACTGAAGCTTTCTTT.

This rearrangement joins TRBV5-1 to TRBJ1-4, with D possibly matching TRBD1 (5 bases). V gave up 2 bases and J gave up 7 bases, with 15 bases separating them. CDR1 and CDR2 (germline): SGHRS, YFSETQ. The CDR3 length is 15 residues. For the CDR3, the DNA is TGCGCCAGCAGCTTACGTGGGGCGGTCGGTGAAAAACTGTTTTTT. This sequence encodes CASSLRGAVGEKLFF.

This clone has only a few counts. The chain is built from TRBV5-1 and TRBJ1-2, with a weak D call TRBD1 (6 bases). The V gene's germline CDR1 is SGHRS and CDR2 YFSETQ. CDR3 length: 13 residues. The V gene lost 4 bases and the J gene lost 5 bases, with 12 bases spanning the gap. DNA for the CDR3: TGCGCCAGCAGCAGGGAGCAGGGGTATGGCTACACCTTC. The encoded protein is CASSREQGYGYTF.

As for this clone: Other DNA sequences within the sample encode an identical CDR3. The chain recombines TRBV28 with TRBJ2-1; no firm D call. The germline V gene encodes CDR1 MDHEN and CDR2 SYDVKM. With 5 bases removed from V and 2 bases from J, the gap between germline ends came to 4 bases. This CDR3 is built from 12 residues. The CDR3 DNA reads as TGTGCCAGCAGTGGCACCTACAATGAGCAGTTCTTC. This gives the protein CASSGTYNEQFF.

This CDR3 is CASRYRGQETQYF. The CDR3 DNA follows: TGTGCCAGCAGATACAGGGGACAAGAGACCCAGTACTTC. The chain recombines TRBV6-6 with TRBJ2-5, with 7 bases that match TRBD1. Unmatched junction bases numbered 3, after V lost 6 bases and J lost 2 bases. This CDR3 is 13 amino acids long. Germline CDR1 is MNHNY and CDR2 is SVGAGI (reference sequence).

The rearrangement joins TRBV28 to TRBJ2-3; 10 bases line up with TRBD2. The CDR3 covers 16 residues. In germline, CDR1 is MDHEN, CDR2 SYDVKM. The junction had 7 bases not matched to a gene; V was cut back by 3 bases and J by 4 bases. CDR3: CASSLEREGRADTQYF. CDR3 coding DNA: TGTGCCAGCAGTTTGGAGCGGGAGGGCCGCGCAGATACGCAGTATTTT.

The V and J genes are TRBV5-1 and TRBJ2-6, with 9 bases lining up with TRBD1. The CDR3 length is 18 residues. V dropped 4 bases and J dropped 0; count of bases not matched to a gene: 8. From germline, CDR1 is SGHRS and CDR2 YFSETQ. CDR3 sequence (DNA): TGCGCCAGCAGCCCTAGGACAGGGGTGAGCTCTGGGGCCAACGTCCTGACTTTC. Protein product: CASSPRTGVSSGANVLTF.

This chain uses TRBV2 with TRBJ2-3; 7 positions match TRBD1. CDR1 is SNHLY, CDR2 FYNNEI, per germline. Trimming took 6 bases from V and 1 from J; bases not matched to a gene: 10. CDR3 length: 16 residues. DNA of the CDR3: TGTGCCAGCAGGGACAAACAGGGGACCGGCACAGATACGCAGTATTTT. It is translated as CASRDKQGTGTDTQYF.

The rearrangement links TRBV21-1 to TRBJ1-5. TRBV21-1 is labeled a pseudogene. The CDR3 has 14 residues. DNA for the CDR3: TGTGCCAGCAGCAAAGGAGTTGAGGTCAGCCCCCAGCATTTT. Protein product: CASSKGVEVSPQHF.

The chain carries TRBV7-3 and TRBJ2-7, with 7 bases that match TRBD2. Germline values: CDR1 SGHTA, CDR2 FQGTGA. After removal of 5 bases from V and 2 bases from J, the junction contained 6 bases not matched to a gene. The CDR3 runs to 14 residues. CDR3: CASSNGLVPYEQYF. CDR3 in DNA: TGTGCCAGCAGCAACGGACTAGTCCCCTACGAGCAGTACTTC.